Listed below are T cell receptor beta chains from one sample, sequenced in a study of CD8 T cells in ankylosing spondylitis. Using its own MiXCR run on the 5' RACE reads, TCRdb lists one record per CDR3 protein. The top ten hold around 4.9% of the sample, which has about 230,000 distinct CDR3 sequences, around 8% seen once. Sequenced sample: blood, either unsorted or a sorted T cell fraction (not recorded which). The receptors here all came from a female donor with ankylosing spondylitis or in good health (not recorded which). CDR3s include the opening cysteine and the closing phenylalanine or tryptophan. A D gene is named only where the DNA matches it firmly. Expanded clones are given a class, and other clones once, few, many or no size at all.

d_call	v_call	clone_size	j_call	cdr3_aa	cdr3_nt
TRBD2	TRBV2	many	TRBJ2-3	CASSDTLAGVKALEYF	TGTGCCAGCAGTGATACACTAGCGGGAGTGAAGGCATTGGAGTATTTT
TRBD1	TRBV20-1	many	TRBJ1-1	CSARGGQGNTEAFF	TGCAGTGCTAGGGGCGGACAGGGGAACACTGAAGCTTTCTTT
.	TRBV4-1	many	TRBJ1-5	CASSQDLGQPQHF	TGTGCCAGCAGCCAAGATCTAGGGCAGCCCCAGCATTTT
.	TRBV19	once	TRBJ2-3	CASSPNERTSTDTQYF	TGTGCCAGTAGTCCGAACGAGCGGACTAGCACAGATACGCAGTATTTT
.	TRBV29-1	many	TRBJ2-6	CSVEESGANVLTF	TGCAGCGTTGAAGAGTCTGGGGCCAACGTCCTGACTTTC
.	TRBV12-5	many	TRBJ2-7	CASGLGQSEQYF	TGTGCTAGTGGTTTGGGACAGTCCGAGCAGTACTTC
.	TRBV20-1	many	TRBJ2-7	CSARGVSGPYEQYF	TGCAGTGCTAGAGGCGTTAGCGGACCCTACGAGCAGTACTTC
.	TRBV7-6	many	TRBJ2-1	CASSLVTSYEQFF	TGTGCCAGCAGCTTAGTTACTAGCTATGAGCAGTTCTTC
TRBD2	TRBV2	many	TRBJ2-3	CASSEGASGLTDTQYF	TGTGCCAGCAGTGAAGGGGCTAGCGGCCTCACAGATACGCAGTATTTT
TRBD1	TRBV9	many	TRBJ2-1	CASSVAGTVYNEQFF	TGTGCCAGCAGCGTAGCGGGGACAGTCTACAATGAGCAGTTCTTC
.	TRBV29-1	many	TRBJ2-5	CSGVLPPETQYF	TGCAGCGGGGTCTTGCCCCCGGAGACCCAGTACTTC
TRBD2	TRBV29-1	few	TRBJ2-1	CSATRGTSYNEQFF	TGCAGCGCAACGCGGGGGACCAGCTACAATGAGCAGTTCTTC
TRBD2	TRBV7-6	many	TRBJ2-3	CASSLGRPGLADPPTDTQYF	TGTGCCAGCAGCTTAGGCAGACCGGGACTAGCGGACCCCCCTACAGATACGCAGTATTTT
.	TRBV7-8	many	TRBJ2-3	CASSLGRPTDTQYF	TGTGCCAGCAGCTTGGGCAGGCCAACAGATACGCAGTATTTT
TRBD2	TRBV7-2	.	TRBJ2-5	CASSFPSGGETQYF	TGTGCCAGCAGCTTTCCTAGCGGGGGGGAGACCCAGTACTTC
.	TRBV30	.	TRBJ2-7	CAWGGYEQYF	TGTGCCTGGGGCGGCTACGAGCAGTACTTC
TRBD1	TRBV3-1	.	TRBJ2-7	CASSPTGQGYYEQYF	TGTGCCAGCAGTCCCACGGGACAGGGTTACTACGAGCAGTACTTC
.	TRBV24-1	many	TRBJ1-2	CATSDLGQHYGYTF	TGTGCCACCAGTGATTTGGGACAGCACTATGGCTACACCTTC
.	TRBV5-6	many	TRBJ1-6	CASRDQPNSPLHF	TGTGCCAGCAGGGATCAACCGAATTCACCCCTCCACTTT
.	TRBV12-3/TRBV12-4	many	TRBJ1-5	CASTGEAAQPQHF	TGTGCCAGCACCGGGGAGGCGGCCCAACCCCAGCATTTT
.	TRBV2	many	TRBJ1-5	CASTPQKGDQPQHF	TGTGCCAGCACCCCTCAGAAGGGAGATCAGCCCCAGCATTTT